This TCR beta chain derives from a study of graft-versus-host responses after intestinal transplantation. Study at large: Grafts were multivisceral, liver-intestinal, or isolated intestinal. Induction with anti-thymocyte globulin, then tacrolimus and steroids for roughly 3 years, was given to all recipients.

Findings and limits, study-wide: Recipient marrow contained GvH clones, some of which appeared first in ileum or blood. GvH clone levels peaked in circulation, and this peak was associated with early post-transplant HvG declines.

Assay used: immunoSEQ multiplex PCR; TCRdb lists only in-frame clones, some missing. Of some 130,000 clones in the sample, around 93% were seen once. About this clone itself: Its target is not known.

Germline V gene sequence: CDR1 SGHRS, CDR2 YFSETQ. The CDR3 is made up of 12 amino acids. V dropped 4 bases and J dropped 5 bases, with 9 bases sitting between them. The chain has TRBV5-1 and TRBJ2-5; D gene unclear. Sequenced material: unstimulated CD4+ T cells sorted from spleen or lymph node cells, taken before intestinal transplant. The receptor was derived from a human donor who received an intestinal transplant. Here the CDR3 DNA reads TGCGCCAGCAGCCCCTACGGGGAGACCCAGTACTTC. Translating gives CASSPYGETQYF.